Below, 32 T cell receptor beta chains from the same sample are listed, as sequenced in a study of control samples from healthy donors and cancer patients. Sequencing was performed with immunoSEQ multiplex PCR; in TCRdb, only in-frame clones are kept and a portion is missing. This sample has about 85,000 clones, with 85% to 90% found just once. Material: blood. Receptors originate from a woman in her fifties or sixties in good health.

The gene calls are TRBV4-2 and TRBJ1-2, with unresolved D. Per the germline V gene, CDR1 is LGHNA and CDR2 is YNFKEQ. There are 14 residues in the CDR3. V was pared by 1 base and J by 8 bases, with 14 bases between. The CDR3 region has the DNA TGTGCCAGCAGCCAAGGGGAGACCACTGGAGGCTACACCTTC. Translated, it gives CASSQGETTGGYTF.

DNA of the CDR3: TGTGCCACCTTCGAAAGCGGGAGGGCCTTCGGAGATACGCAGTATTTT. Translating it yields CATFESGRAFGDTQYF. The chain is built from TRBV28 and TRBJ2-3; 10 positions agree with TRBD2. The CDR3 runs 16 residues. Trimming removed 10 bases from V and 5 bases from J; junction bases left unmatched: 15. The germline CDR1 and CDR2 sequences are MDHEN and SYDVKM.

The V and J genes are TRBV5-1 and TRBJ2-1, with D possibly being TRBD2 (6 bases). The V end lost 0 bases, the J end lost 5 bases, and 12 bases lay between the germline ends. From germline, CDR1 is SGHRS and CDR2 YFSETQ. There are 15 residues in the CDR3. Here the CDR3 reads CASSLVLASHNEQFF. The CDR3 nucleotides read TGCGCCAGCAGCTTGGTCCTAGCGTCACACAATGAGCAGTTCTTC.

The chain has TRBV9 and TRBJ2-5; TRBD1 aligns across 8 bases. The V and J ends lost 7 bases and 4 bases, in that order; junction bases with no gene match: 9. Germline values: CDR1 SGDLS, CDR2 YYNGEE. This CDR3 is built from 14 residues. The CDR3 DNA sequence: TGTGCCAGCGGAGTCACACAGGGGGTAGAGACCCAGTACTTC. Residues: CASGVTQGVETQYF.

The CDR3 is CAIDRGEKLFF. The DNA of the CDR3 is TGTGCCATCGATCGGGGTGAAAAACTGTTTTTT. V is TRBV12-3 or TRBV12-4 and J is TRBJ1-4; D gene ambiguous. The CDR3 consists of 11 residues. V gave up 10 bases and J gave up 7 bases, with 10 bases separating them.

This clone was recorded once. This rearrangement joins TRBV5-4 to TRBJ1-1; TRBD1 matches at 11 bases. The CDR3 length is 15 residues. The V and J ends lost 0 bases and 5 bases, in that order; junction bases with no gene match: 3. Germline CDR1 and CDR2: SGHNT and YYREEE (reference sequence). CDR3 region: CASSLGGTGGTEAFF. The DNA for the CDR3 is TGTGCCAGCAGCTTGGGAGGGACAGGGGGGACTGAAGCTTTCTTT.

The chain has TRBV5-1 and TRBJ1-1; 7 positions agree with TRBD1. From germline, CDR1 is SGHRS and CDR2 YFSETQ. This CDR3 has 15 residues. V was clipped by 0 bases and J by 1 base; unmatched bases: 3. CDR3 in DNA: TGCGCCAGCAGCTTGGTCTCAGGGGGGAACACTGAAGCTTTCTTT. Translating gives CASSLVSGGNTEAFF.

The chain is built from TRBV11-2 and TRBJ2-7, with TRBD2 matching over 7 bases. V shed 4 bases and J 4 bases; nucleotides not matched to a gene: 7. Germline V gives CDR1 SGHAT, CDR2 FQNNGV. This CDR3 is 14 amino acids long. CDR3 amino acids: CASSWTSPSYEQYF. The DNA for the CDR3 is TGTGCCAGCAGCTGGACTAGTCCTTCTTACGAGCAGTACTTC.

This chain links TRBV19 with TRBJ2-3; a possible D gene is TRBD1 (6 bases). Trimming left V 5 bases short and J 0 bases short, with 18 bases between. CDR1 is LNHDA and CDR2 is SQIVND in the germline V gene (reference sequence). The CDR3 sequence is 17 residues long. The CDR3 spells CASSGTSQPLSTDTQYF. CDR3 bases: TGTGCCAGTAGTGGGACATCTCAGCCACTTAGCACAGATACGCAGTATTTT. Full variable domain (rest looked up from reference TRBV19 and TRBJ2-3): DGGITQSPKYLFRKEGQNVTLSCEQNLNHDAMYWYRQDPGQGLRLIYYSQIVNDFQKGDIAEGYSVSREKKESFPLTVTSAQKNPTAFYLCASSGTSQPLSTDTQYFGPGTRLTVL.

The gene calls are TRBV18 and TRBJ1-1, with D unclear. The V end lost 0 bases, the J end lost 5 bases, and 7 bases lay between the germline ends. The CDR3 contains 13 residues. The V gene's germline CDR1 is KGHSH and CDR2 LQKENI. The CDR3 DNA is TGTGCCAGCTCACCACCGGGCAGGACTGAAGCTTTCTTT. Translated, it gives CASSPPGRTEAFF.

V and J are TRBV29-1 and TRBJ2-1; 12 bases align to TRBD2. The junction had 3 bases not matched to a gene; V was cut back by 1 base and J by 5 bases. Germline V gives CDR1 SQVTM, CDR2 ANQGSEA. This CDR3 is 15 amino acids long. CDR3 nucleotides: TGCAGCGTTGAAGGACTAGCGGGAGCTGACAATGAGCAGTTCTTC. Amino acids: CSVEGLAGADNEQFF.

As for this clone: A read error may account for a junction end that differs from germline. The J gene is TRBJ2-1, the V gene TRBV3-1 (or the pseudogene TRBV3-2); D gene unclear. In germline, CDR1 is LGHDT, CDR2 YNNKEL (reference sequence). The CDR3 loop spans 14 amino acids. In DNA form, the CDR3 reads TGTGCCAGCAGCCAACTGTACTCCAACAATGAGCAGTTCTTC. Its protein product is CASSQLYSNNEQFF.

CDR3 nucleotide sequence: TGTGCCAGCAGCTTAGGGGGGCAATTGTTGTACAATGAGCAGTTCTTC. Its translation: CASSLGGQLLYNEQFF. This rearrangement joins TRBV7-2 to TRBJ2-1, with D perhaps TRBD1 (6 bases). The CDR3 covers 16 residues. The V end lost 1 base, the J end lost 4 bases, and 14 bases lay between the germline ends. CDR1 and CDR2 (germline): SGHTA, FQGNSA.

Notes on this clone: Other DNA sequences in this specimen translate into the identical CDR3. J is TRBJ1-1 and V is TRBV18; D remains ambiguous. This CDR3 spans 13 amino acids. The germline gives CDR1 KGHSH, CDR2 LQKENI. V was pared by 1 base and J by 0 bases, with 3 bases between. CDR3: CASSPQVNTEAFF. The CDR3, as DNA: TGTGCCAGCTCACCACAGGTGAACACTGAAGCTTTCTTT.

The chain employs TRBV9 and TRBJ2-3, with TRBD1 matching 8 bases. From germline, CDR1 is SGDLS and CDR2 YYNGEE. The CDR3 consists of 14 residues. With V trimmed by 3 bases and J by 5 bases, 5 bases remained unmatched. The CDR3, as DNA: TGTGCCAGCAGCGGACAGGGGTCGGGAGATACGCAGTATTTT. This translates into CASSGQGSGDTQYF.

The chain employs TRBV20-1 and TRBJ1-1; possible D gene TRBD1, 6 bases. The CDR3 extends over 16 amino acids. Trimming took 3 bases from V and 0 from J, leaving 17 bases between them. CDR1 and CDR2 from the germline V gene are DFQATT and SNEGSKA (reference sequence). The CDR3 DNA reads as TGCAGTGCTAGTTGGGGGGCGACCGCGATGAACACTGAAGCTTTCTTT. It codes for CSASWGATAMNTEAFF.

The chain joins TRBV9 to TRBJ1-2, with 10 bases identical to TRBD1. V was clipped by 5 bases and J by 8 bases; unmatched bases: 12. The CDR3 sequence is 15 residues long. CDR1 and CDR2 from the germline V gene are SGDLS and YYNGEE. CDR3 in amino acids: CASSSDPGQGSGYTF. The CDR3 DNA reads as TGTGCCAGCAGTTCCGACCCGGGACAGGGGAGCGGCTACACCTTC. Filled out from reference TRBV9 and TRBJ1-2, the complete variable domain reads DSGVTQTPKHLITATGQRVTLRCSPRSGDLSVYWYQQSLDQGLQFLIQYYNGEERAKGNILERFSAQQFPDLHSELNLSSLELGDSALYFCASSSDPGQGSGYTFGSGTRLTVV.

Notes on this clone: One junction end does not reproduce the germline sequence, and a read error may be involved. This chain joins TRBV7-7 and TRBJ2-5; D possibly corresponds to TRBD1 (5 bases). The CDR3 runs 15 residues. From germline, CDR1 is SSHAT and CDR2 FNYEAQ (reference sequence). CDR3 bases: TGTGCTAGCAGCAAAGTAAAGGGGCTTGGGGAGACCCAGTACTTC. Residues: CASSKVKGLGETQYF.

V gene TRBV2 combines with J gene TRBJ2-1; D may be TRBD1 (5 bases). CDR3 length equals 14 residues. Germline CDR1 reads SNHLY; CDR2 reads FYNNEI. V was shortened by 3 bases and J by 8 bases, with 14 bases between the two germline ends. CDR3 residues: CASSERDSTHEQFF. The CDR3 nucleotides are TGTGCCAGCAGTGAGAGAGACAGCACCCATGAGCAGTTCTTC. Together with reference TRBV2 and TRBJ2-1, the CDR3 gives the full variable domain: EPEVTQTPSHQVTQMGQEVILRCVPISNHLYFYWYRQILGQKVEFLVSFYNNEISEKSEIFDDQFSVERPDGSNFTLKIRSTKLEDSAMYFCASSERDSTHEQFFGPGTRLTVL.

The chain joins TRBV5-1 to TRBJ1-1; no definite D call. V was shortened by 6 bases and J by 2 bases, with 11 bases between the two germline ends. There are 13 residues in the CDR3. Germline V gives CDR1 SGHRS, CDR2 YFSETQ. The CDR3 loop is CASTPGANTEAFF. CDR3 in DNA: TGCGCCAGCACACCAGGAGCCAACACTGAAGCTTTCTTT. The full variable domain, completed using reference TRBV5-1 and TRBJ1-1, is KAGVTQTPRYLIKTRGQQVTLSCSPISGHRSVSWYQQTPGQGLQFLFEYFSETQRNKGNFPGRFSGRQFSNSRSEMNVSTLELGDSALYLCASTPGANTEAFFGQGTRLTVV.

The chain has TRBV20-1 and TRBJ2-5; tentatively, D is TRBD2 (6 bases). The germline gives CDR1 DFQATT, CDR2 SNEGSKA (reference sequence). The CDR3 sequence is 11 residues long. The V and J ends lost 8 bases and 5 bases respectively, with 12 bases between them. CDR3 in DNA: TGCAGTCCCTTGGCGGGGGAGACCCAGTACTTC. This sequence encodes CSPLAGETQYF.

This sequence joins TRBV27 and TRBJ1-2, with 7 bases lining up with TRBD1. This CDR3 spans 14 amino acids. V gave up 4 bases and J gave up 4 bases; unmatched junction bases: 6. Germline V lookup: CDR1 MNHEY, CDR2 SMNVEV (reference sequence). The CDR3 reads CASSSSGGPYGYTF. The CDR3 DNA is TGTGCCAGCAGTTCTTCAGGGGGTCCCTATGGCTACACCTTC.

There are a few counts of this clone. CDR3 bases: TGTGCCAGCAGCCCGGACAGAGAGAATTCACCCCTCCACTTT. This sequence encodes CASSPDRENSPLHF. This sequence joins TRBV7-8 and TRBJ1-6; D perhaps matches TRBD1 (6 bases). Between the trimmed V and J ends, which lost 5 bases and 7 bases, there was a span of 12 bases. Germline V gene sequence: CDR1 SGHVS, CDR2 FQNEAQ. This CDR3 region has 14 residues.

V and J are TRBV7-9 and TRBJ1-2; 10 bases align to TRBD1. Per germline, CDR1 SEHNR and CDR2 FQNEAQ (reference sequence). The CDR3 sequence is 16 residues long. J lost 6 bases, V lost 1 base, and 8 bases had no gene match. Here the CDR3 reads CASSLGRGTGADGYTF. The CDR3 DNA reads TGTGCCAGCAGCTTAGGGAGAGGGACAGGGGCGGATGGCTACACCTTC.

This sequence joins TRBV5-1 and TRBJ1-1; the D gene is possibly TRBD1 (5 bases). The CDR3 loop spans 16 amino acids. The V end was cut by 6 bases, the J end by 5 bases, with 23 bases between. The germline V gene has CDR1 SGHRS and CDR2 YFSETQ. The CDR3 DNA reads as TGCGCCAGCACTCTCGCTCCATCAACAGGTGCAACTGAAGCTTTCTTT. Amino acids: CASTLAPSTGATEAFF.

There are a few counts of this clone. This CDR3 reads CASSTDRDSPLHF. CDR3 DNA: TGTGCCAGCAGTACTGACAGAGACTCACCCCTCCACTTT. The V call is TRBV6-5, the J call TRBJ1-6; D is possibly TRBD1 (5 bases). Germline CDR1 is MNHEY and CDR2 is SVGAGI. V lost 5 bases and J 10 bases, leaving 12 bases between the germline ends. CDR3 length: 13 residues.

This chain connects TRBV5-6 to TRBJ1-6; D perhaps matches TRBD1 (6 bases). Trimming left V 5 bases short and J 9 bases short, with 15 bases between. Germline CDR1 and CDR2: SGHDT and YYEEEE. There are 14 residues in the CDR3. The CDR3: CASRVTGTGSPLHF. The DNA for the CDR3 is TGTGCCAGCAGGGTAACAGGGACGGGTTCACCCCTCCACTTT. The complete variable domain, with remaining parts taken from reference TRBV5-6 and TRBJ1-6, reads DAGVTQSPTHLIKTRGQQVTLRCSPKSGHDTVSWYQQALGQGPQFIFQYYEEEERQRGNFPDRFSGHQFPNYSSELNVNALLLGDSALYLCASRVTGTGSPLHFGNGTRLTVT.

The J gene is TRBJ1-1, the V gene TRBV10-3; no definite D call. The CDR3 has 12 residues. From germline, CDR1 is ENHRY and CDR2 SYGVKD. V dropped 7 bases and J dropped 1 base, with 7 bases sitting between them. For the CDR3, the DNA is TGTGCCATCAAGGGCGGGAACACTGAAGCTTTCTTT. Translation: CAIKGGNTEAFF.

The chain's CDR3 is CASSPRQDLNQPQHF. CDR3 in DNA: TGTGCCAGCTCACCCAGGCAGGACCTAAATCAGCCCCAGCATTTT. This sequence joins TRBV18 and TRBJ1-5, with D hard to call. The length of the CDR3 is 15 residues. Trimming took off 3 bases at V and 4 bases at J, with 13 bases between the two ends. Per germline, CDR1 KGHSH and CDR2 LQKENI.

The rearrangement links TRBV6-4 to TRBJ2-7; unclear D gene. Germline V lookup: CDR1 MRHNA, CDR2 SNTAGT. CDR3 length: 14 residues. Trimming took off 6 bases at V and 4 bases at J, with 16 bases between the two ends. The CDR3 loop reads CASRSPGLTYEQYF. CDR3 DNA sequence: TGTGCCAGCAGATCACCGGGCCTAACTTACGAGCAGTACTTC.

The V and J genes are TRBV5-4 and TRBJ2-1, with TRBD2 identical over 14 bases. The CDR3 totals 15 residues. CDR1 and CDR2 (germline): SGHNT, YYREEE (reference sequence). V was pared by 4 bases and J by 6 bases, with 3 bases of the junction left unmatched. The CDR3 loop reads CASSPGTSGSNEQFF. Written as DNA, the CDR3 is TGTGCCAGCAGCCCCGGGACTAGCGGGAGCAATGAGCAGTTCTTC.

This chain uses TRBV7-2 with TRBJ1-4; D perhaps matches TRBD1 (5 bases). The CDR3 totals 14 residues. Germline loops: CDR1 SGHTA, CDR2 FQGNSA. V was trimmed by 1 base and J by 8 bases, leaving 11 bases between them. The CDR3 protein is CASSLGYEGEKLFF. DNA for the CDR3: TGTGCCAGCAGCTTAGGCTATGAGGGGGAAAAACTGTTTTTT.